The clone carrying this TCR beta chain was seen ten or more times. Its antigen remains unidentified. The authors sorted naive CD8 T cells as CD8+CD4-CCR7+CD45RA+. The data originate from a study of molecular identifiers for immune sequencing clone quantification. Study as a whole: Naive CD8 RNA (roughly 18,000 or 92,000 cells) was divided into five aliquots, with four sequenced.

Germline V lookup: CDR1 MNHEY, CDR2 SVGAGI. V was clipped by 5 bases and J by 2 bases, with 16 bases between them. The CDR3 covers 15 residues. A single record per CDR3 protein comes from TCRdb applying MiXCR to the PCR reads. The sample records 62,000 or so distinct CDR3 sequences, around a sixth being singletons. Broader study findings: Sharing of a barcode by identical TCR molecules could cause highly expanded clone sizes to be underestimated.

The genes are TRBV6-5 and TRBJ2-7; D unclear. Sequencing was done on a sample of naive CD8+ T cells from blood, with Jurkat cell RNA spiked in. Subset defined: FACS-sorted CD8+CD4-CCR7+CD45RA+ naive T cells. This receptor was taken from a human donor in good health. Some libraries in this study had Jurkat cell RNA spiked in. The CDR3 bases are TGTGCCAGCAGTGACCCTATGGGCCTTACCTACGAGCAGTACTTC. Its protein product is CASSDPMGLTYEQYF.